The present TCR beta chain was sequenced within a study of spatial heterogeneity in lung cancer (dated by TCRdb to the late 2010s). Turning to the overall study: Beta-chain transcripts were consistently detected in greater numbers than alpha-chain transcripts, which likely reflects a higher abundance of beta-chain transcripts. TCR transcript counts in tumor regions correlated strongly with a T cell transcriptional module score from matched bulk RNA-seq. In the raw uncorrected reads, each unique combination of TCR and UMI appeared more than ten times on average. The study quantitatively compared TCR alpha and beta repertoires across multiple tumor regions, matched nontumor lung and blood in non-small cell lung cancer. Nonsynonymous mutation counts, determined by whole-exome sequencing of tumor tissue, were related to TCR repertoire features. Both alpha and beta chains were TCR-sequenced in samples taken at surgery, namely 220 tumor regions, around 64 matched nontumor lung samples and around 53 PBMC samples. What the study reported, not specific to this receptor: Additional single-cell paired TCR alpha and beta sequencing was considered necessary to confirm, at a functional level, the hypothesis that regional TCRs recognize regional mutations. The count of ubiquitous expanded TCRs correlated with the count of ubiquitous nonsynonymous mutations, and the count of regional expanded TCRs correlated with the count of regional nonsynonymous mutations. The number of expanded intratumoral alpha and beta TCRs correlated with the tumor nonsynonymous mutation count. TCR-seq coverage of tumor T cells was estimated to be only approximately 7.3% for alpha chains and more than 11% for beta chains.

Receptor libraries were prepared by 5' RACE. The data were produced on a NextSeq 500. In the TCR library protocol, a unique molecular identifier was attached to each TCR cDNA molecule so that PCR and sequencing errors could be corrected. In the authors' own workflow: TCR identification, UMI-based error correction and CDR3 extraction were performed with Decombinator tools. TCRs above a frequency of 2 per 1,000, corresponding to the top 1% of the tumor frequency distribution, were defined as expanded. Expanded tumor TCRs were classed as regional if statistically deemed absent (corrected P<0.05) from at least one tumor region, otherwise ubiquitous. Renyi diversity was calculated using the R vegan package after each repertoire was subsampled 100 times to 5,000 TCRs. CDR3 similarity networks were built from amino acid triplet string-kernel similarity, with CDR3s being connected when pairwise similarity was above 0.82. The public sequencing data were trimmed at Q25 with fastp and processed into clonotypes with MiXCR by TCRdb, which kept only in-frame beta chains. Records with the same CDR3 protein are collapsed into one entry carrying the most frequent genes and DNA. The V and J calls reflect TCRdb's pipeline rather than the authors' work. This sample comprises roughly 10,000 distinct CDR3 sequences, about 11% of them detected only once. About 12% of the sample is in the top ten clones.

Turning to this clonotype: Its antigen is not yet known. Nothing much larger sits one base from this clone, and base qualities are not available.

Sample time point, as interpreted from the label and publication: sample taken at primary tumor resection. Samples were obtained from about 69 patients with early-stage, untreated non-small cell lung cancer from the lung TRACERx cohort. For TCR sequencing, whole RNA was extracted from tumor and nontumor lung tissue, or from cryopreserved PBMC samples, and no cell sorting was done. Only patients with enough RNA available from two or more tumor regions were chosen for TCR sequencing. Before selection, tumor and adjacent nontumor lung specimens were reviewed by a lung pathologist. CDR1 and CDR2, per the germline V gene, are SGHVS and FQNEAQ. Unmatched junction bases come to 14, with V trimmed by 7 bases and J by 6 bases. The CDR3 numbers 17 residues from cysteine through phenylalanine. This entry keeps only the CDR3 DNA: 51 bases, framed from base 1.

Recombination joined TRBV7-8 with TRBJ2-2, with 10 junctional bases fitting TRBD2. This clonotype was obtained from a female donor with early-stage non-small cell lung cancer. The material sequenced was lung tumor tissue, taken at surgery. The bases read TGTGCCAGCAACCTCGACGGGCTAGCGGGGGTTGCCGGGGAGCTGTTTTTT. Translated, it reads CASNLDGLAGVAGELFF.